This TCR beta chain was identified in a study of shared clonotypes between healthy human individuals. Broader study findings: Compared with clonotypes that all four donors shared, non-shared clonotypes had lower generation probabilities. Genetic and exposure-history diversity was limited by the small donor number. Memory subsets generally showed smaller estimated richness than naive subsets did.

Investigators spread the genomic DNA of each subset evenly over several immunoSEQ plates. Profiling relied on immunoSEQ multiplex PCR, and the TCRdb table lists in-frame clones only, not all of them. The sample consists of about 2.3 million clones, about nine tenths of them appearing once. Comment on this clone: Its antigen is not identified.

In germline, CDR1 is MDHEN, CDR2 SYDVKM. V shed 5 bases and J shed 7 bases, with 19 bases lying between them. This CDR3 has 15 residues. This rearrangement joins TRBV28 to TRBJ2-3; D may be TRBD1 (6 bases). The TCR originated in a man in his late teens or twenties in good health. Some clones in this sample may be carry-over from other donors' samples. The sequenced sample was naive CD4+ T cells from PBMCs. Subset specified: CD45RA+ positively selected. For the CDR3, the DNA is TGTGCCAGCAGTCCCCCCCGTTTGACAGGCAATACGCAGTATTTT. It translates to CASSPPRLTGNTQYF.